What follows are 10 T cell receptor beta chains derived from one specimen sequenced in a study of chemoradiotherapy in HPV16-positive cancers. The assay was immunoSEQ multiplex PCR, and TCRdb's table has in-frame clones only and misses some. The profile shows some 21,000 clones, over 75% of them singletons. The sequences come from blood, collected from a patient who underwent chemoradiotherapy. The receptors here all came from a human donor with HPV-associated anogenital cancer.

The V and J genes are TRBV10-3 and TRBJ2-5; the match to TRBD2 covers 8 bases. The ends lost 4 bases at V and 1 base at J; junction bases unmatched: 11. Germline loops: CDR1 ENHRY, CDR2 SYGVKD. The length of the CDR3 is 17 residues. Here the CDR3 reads CAISASVAGGSQETQYF. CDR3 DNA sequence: TGTGCCATCAGTGCATCCGTGGCGGGGGGCAGCCAAGAGACCCAGTACTTC.

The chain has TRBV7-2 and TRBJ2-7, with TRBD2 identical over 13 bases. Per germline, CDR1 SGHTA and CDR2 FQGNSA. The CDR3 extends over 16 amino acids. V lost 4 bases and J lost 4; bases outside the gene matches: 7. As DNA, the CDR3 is TGTGCCAGCAGCTCTCGGACTAGCGGGGGAAGGTACGAGCAGTACTTC. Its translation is CASSSRTSGGRYEQYF.

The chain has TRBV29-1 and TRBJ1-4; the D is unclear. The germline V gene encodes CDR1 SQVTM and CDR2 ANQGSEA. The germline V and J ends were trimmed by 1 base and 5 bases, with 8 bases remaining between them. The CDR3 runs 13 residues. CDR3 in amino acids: CSVEGIPNEKLFF. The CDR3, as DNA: TGCAGCGTTGAAGGCATTCCCAATGAAAAACTGTTTTTT.

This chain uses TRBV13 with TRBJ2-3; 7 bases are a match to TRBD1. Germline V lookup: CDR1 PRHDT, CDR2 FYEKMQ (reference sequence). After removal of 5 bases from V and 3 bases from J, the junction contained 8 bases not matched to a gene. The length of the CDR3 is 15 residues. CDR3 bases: TGTGCCAGCAGCAGGACAGGCGTTGCAACAGATACGCAGTATTTT. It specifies CASSRTGVATDTQYF.

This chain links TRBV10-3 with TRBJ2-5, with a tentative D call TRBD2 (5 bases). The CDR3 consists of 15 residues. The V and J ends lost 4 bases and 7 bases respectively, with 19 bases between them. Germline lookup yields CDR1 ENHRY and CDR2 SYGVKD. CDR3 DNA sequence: TGTGCCATCAGTGTCGAATTGAGCGAGGGCGGGACCCAGTACTTC. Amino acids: CAISVELSEGGTQYF.

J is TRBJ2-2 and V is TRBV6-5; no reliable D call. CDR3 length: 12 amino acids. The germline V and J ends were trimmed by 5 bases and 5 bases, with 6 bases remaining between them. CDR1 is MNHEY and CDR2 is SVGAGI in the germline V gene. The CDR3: CASSKTTGELFF. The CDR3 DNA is TGTGCCAGCAGTAAGACAACCGGGGAGCTGTTTTTT.

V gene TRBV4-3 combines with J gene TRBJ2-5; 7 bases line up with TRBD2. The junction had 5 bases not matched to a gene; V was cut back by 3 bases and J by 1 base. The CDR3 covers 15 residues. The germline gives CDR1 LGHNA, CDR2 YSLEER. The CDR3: CASSQGGSPQETQYF. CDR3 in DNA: TGCGCCAGCAGCCAGGGGGGGAGCCCCCAAGAGACCCAGTACTTC.

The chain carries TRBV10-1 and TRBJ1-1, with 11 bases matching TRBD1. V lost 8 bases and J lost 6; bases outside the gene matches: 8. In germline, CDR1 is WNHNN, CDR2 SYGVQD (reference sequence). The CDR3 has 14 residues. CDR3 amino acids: CASSRTGGLAEAFF. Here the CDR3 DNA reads TGCGCCAGCTCCCGGACAGGGGGCCTAGCTGAAGCTTTCTTT.

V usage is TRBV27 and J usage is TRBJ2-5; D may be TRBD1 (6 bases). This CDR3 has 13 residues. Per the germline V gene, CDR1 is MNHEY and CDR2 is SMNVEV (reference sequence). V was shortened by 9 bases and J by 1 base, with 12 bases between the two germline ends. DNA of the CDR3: TGTGCCAGTTCTAGGGGGACCCAAGAGACCCAGTACTTC. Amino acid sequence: CASSRGTQETQYF.

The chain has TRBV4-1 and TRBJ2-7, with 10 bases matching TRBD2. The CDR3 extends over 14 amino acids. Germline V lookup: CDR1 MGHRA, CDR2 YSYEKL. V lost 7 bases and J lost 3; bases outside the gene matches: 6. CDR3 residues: CASNKLAGDYEQYF. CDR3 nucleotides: TGCGCCAGCAATAAGCTAGCGGGGGACTACGAGCAGTACTTC.